This TCR beta chain was sequenced during a study of cytomegalovirus exposure and HLA in healthy donors. This CDR3 spans 15 amino acids. Germline-derived CDR1 and CDR2 are SGHAT and FQNNGV. Trimming took 6 bases from V and 4 from J; bases not matched to a gene: 6. The PCR had 60 Vbeta and 13 Jbeta primers. Produced via immunoSEQ multiplex PCR; TCRdb's table is partial and in-frame only. The sample lists approximately 89,000 clones, around 84% occurring once. Whole-study results and caveats: Cytomegalovirus status was reportedly diagnosed by the classifier with high sensitivity and specificity. Accurate HLA-A and HLA-B prediction from TCR beta sequences was reported for most subjects.

In regard to this clone: The antigen is undetermined.

What was sequenced was PBMCs. V is TRBV11-2 and J is TRBJ2-1, with TRBD2 matching 10 bases. This clonotype was sampled from a human donor in good health. CDR3 protein: CASSLSGGAYNEQFF. CDR3 DNA: TGTGCCAGCAGTTTAAGCGGGGGGGCTTACAATGAGCAGTTCTTC.